These T cell receptor beta chains were read from a single sample in a study of technical replicates of blood from a handful of donors. Data came from immunoSEQ multiplex PCR; TCRdb stores just in-frame clones and leaves some out. This sample has 13,000 or so clones, with about 95% found just once. The sample comprised PBMCs. Every receptor here comes from a human donor in good health. Both conserved end residues are part of each CDR3. Fields, in order: V gene, J gene, clone size, D gene, CDR3 DNA, CDR3 protein. D genes are given only for firm matches. Expanded clones get a size class; other rows say once, few or many, or leave the size out.

V: TRBV6-4
J: TRBJ2-3
size: NA
D: TRBD2
DNA: TGTGCCAGCAGCGCGGGGGATCTGGAGGCAGATACGCAGTATTTT
CDR3: CASSAGDLEADTQYF

V: TRBV7-2
J: TRBJ2-7
size: NA
D: TRBD2
DNA: TGTGCCAGCAGCTTAAGCGGGAGTGGTGGGTACGAGCAGTACTTC
CDR3: CASSLSGSGGYEQYF

V: TRBV15
J: TRBJ2-1
size: NA
D: TRBD1
DNA: TGTGCCACCAGCAGGGAAGGACAGGGTGATGAGCAGTTCTTC
CDR3: CATSREGQGDEQFF

V: TRBV10-3
J: TRBJ2-2
size: NA
D: NA
DNA: TGTGCCATCACCCGCGATTCGAACACCGGGGAGCTGTTTTTT
CDR3: CAITRDSNTGELFF

V: TRBV6-5
J: TRBJ1-2
size: NA
D: NA
DNA: TGTGCCAGCAGAAGGGACACTAACTATGGCTACACCTTC
CDR3: CASRRDTNYGYTF

V: TRBV5-1
J: TRBJ2-1
size: NA
D: TRBD2
DNA: TGCGCCAGCAGCTTGAACCTAGCGGAAACCAATGAGCAGTTCTTC
CDR3: CASSLNLAETNEQFF

V: TRBV18
J: TRBJ1-1
size: NA
D: NA
DNA: TGTGCCAGCTCACCGACTGAAAACACTGAAGCTTTCTTT
CDR3: CASSPTENTEAFF

V: TRBV29-1
J: TRBJ2-5
size: once
D: NA
DNA: TGCAGCGTTGGGAGGTTCAGAGAGACCCAGTACTTC
CDR3: CSVGRFRETQYF

V: TRBV4-2
J: TRBJ2-3
size: NA
D: NA
DNA: TGTGCCAGCAGCCAAGATGGTAGACTCACAGATACGCAGTATTTT
CDR3: CASSQDGRLTDTQYF

V: TRBV6-1
J: TRBJ2-7
size: NA
D: NA
DNA: TGTGCCAGCAGTGTAAACAGGGACTACGAGCAGTACTTC
CDR3: CASSVNRDYEQYF

V: TRBV5-1
J: TRBJ2-5
size: NA
D: NA
DNA: TGCGCCAGCAGCCAAGCGGGCCAAGAGACCCAGTACTTC
CDR3: CASSQAGQETQYF

V: TRBV6-5
J: TRBJ1-1
size: NA
D: NA
DNA: TGTGCCAGCAGTTTCGGACTGGAGATGAACACTGAAGCTTTCTTT
CDR3: CASSFGLEMNTEAFF

V: TRBV5-4
J: TRBJ1-4
size: NA
D: NA
DNA: TGTGCCAGCAGCACAAGCCCGGGGTCAAATGAAAAACTGTTTTTT
CDR3: CASSTSPGSNEKLFF

V: TRBV6-5
J: TRBJ1-1
size: NA
D: TRBD1
DNA: TGTGCCAGCAACCAGGGGGGAGTTACTGAAGCTTTCTTT
CDR3: CASNQGGVTEAFF

V: TRBV5-1
J: TRBJ2-2
size: NA
D: TRBD2
DNA: TGCGCCAGCAGGCGGGGGGGAGGCACCGGGGAGCTGTTTTTT
CDR3: CASRRGGGTGELFF

V: TRBV7-9
J: TRBJ2-7
size: NA
D: NA
DNA: TGTGCCAGCAGCTTTTCAGGGATCGACGAGCAGTACTTC
CDR3: CASSFSGIDEQYF

V: TRBV2
J: TRBJ2-1
size: NA
D: NA
DNA: TGTGCCAGCAGTGGTCAGATCTCCTACAATGAGCAGTTCTTC
CDR3: CASSGQISYNEQFF

V: TRBV6-6
J: TRBJ1-1
size: NA
D: TRBD1
DNA: TGTGCCAGCAGCCCACGACAGGGGGCGGTGAACACTGAAGCTTTCTTT
CDR3: CASSPRQGAVNTEAFF

V: TRBV10-3
J: TRBJ2-7
size: NA
D: TRBD1
DNA: TGTGCCATCAGTGAAGGACAGGGAGATTACGAGCAGTACTTC
CDR3: CAISEGQGDYEQYF

V: TRBV27
J: TRBJ2-7
size: NA
D: TRBD2
DNA: TGTGCCAGCAGTTTAATGGGGGGGACTAGTGTTTACGAGCAGTACTTC
CDR3: CASSLMGGTSVYEQYF

V: TRBV27
J: TRBJ2-7
size: NA
D: NA
DNA: TGTGCCAGCAGTTTAGGGGGGGCAGAATACGAGCAGTACTTC
CDR3: CASSLGGAEYEQYF

V: TRBV2
J: TRBJ1-1
size: NA
D: TRBD1
DNA: TGTGCCGAACGTAAGGACAGGGGGAACACTGAAGCTTTCTTT
CDR3: CAERKDRGNTEAFF

V: TRBV9
J: TRBJ2-7
size: NA
D: TRBD1
DNA: TGTGCCAGCAGCGTAGGACAGGGCATATACGAGCAGTACTTC
CDR3: CASSVGQGIYEQYF

V: TRBV11-3
J: TRBJ2-1
size: NA
D: TRBD2
DNA: TGTGCCAGCAGCTTAGTGCTAGCGGGAGACCTAGACAGCGGTGAGCAGTTCTTC
CDR3: CASSLVLAGDLDSGEQFF

V: TRBV6-5
J: TRBJ2-3
size: NA
D: TRBD2
DNA: TGTGCCAGCAGTTACGGACTAGCGGACGGTACGCAGTATTTT
CDR3: CASSYGLADGTQYF